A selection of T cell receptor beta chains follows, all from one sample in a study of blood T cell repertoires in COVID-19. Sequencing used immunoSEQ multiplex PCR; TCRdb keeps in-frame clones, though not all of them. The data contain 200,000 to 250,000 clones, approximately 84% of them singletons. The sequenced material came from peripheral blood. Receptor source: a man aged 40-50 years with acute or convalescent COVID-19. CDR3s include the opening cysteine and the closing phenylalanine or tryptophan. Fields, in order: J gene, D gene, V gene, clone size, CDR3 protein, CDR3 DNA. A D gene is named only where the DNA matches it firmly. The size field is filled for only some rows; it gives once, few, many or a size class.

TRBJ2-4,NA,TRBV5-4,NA,CASSPSGTNKNIQYF,TGTGCCAGCAGTCCCTCCGGGACAAACAAAAACATTCAGTACTTC
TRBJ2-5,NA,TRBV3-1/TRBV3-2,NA,CASSQSREGGRSETQYF,TGTGCCAGCAGCCAATCCCGCGAGGGGGGGCGAAGCGAGACCCAGTACTTC
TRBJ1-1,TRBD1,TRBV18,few,CASSTGTGVNTEAFF,TGTGCCAGCTCAACCGGGACAGGGGTTAACACTGAAGCTTTCTTT
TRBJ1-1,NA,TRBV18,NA,CASSPNPGPEAFF,TGTGCCAGCTCACCAAATCCAGGGCCTGAAGCTTTCTTT
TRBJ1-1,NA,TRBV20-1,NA,CSAKGDTEAFF,TGCAGTGCTAAGGGGGACACTGAAGCTTTCTTT
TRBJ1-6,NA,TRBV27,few,CASSLYNSPLHF,TGTGCCAGCAGCCTATATAATTCACCCCTCCACTTT
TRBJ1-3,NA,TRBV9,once,CASSLGAAGDTIYF,TGTGCCAGCAGCCTCGGGGCAGCGGGGGACACCATATATTTT
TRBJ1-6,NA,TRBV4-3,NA,CASRRGGEGNSPLHF,TGCGCCAGCAGAAGGGGGGGTGAGGGGAATTCACCCCTCCACTTT
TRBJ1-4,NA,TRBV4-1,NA,CASSQVGSAAEKLFF,TGCGCCAGCAGCCAAGTAGGTTCGGCGGCAGAAAAACTGTTTTTT
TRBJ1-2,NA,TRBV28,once,CASSLWATVDGYTF,TGTGCCAGCAGTTTGTGGGCTACGGTGGATGGCTACACCTTC
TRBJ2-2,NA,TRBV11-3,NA,CASSTYRAGELFF,TGTGCCAGCAGCACCTACAGGGCCGGGGAGCTGTTTTTT
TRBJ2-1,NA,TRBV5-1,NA,CASSVDRENEQFF,TGCGCCAGCAGCGTGGACAGAGAAAATGAGCAGTTCTTC
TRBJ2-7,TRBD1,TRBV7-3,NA,CASSLIPGQSYEQYF,TGTGCCAGCAGCTTAATTCCGGGACAGTCCTACGAGCAGTACTTC
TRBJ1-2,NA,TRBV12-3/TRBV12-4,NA,CASSQTIEDGYTF,TGTGCCAGCAGTCAAACTATAGAGGATGGCTACACCTTC
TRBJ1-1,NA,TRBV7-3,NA,CASSPQQGLNTEAFF,TGTGCCAGCAGCCCCCAGCAGGGGCTGAACACTGAAGCTTTCTTT
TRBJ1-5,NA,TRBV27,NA,CASSSLQGWNQPQHF,TGTGCCAGCAGTTCATTACAGGGCTGGAATCAGCCCCAGCATTTT
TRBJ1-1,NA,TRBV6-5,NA,CASSYGGMNTEAFF,TGTGCCAGCAGTTACGGGGGCATGAACACTGAAGCTTTCTTT
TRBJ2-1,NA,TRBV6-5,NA,CASSYSAGFSYNEQFF,TGTGCCAGCAGTTACTCGGCAGGGTTCTCCTACAATGAGCAATTCTTC
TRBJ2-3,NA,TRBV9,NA,CASSVEDRFTDTQYF,TGTGCCAGCAGCGTAGAAGACAGGTTCACAGATACGCAGTATTTT
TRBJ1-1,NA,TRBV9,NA,CASSVGLGETGLGEAFF,TGTGCCAGCAGCGTAGGATTAGGGGAAACAGGGTTGGGTGAAGCTTTCTTT
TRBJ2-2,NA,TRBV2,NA,CASSEGGIRTGELFF,TGTGCCAGCAGTGAAGGAGGAATAAGGACCGGGGAGCTGTTTTTT
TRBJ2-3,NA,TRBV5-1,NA,CASSLLSQDTRTDTQYF,TGCGCCAGCAGCTTGTTATCCCAGGACACGCGCACAGATACGCAGTATTTT
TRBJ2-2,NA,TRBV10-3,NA,CAISEGRTGRGTGELFF,TGTGCCATCAGTGAGGGAAGGACAGGGAGGGGCACCGGGGAGCTGTTTTTT
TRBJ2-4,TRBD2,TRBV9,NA,CASSVSGDSKNIQYF,TGTGCCAGCAGCGTGAGCGGGGATTCCAAAAACATTCAGTACTTC
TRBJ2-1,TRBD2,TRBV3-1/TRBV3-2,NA,CASSPTSGGNEQFF,TGTGCCAGCAGCCCTACTAGCGGGGGCAATGAGCAGTTCTTC
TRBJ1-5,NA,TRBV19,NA,CASSLVGAGNQPQHF,TGTGCCAGTAGTCTCGTAGGGGCAGGTAATCAGCCCCAGCATTTT
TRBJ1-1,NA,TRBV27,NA,CASRETMNTEAFF,TGTGCCAGCAGGGAGACCATGAACACTGAAGCTTTCTTT
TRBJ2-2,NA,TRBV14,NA,CASSLSTLANTGELFF,TGTGCCAGCAGCCTCTCCACTCTCGCGAACACCGGGGAGCTGTTTTTT
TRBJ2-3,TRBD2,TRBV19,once,CASSPNWGGTDTQYF,TGTGCCAGTAGTCCGAACTGGGGGGGGACAGATACGCAGTATTTT
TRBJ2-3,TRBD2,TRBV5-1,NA,CASSLVAGSDTQYF,TGCGCCAGCAGCTTGGTAGCGGGGTCGGATACGCAGTATTTT
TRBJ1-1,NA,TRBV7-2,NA,CASSLRGNTEAFF,TGTGCCAGCAGTCTAAGGGGGAACACTGAAGCTTTCTTT
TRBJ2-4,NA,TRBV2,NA,CASRIGGKRTLNIQYF,TGTGCCAGCAGAATAGGGGGTAAGCGGACGCTAAACATTCAGTACTTC
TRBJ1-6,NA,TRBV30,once,CAWSRGTNNSPLHF,TGTGCCTGGAGCCGGGGTACCAATAATTCACCCCTCCACTTT
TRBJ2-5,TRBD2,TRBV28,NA,CASSLFGLAGGQETQYF,TGTGCCAGCAGTTTATTTGGACTAGCGGGGGGACAAGAGACCCAGTACTTC
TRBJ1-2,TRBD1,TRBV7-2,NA,CASSPTGGTNYGYTF,TGTGCCAGCAGCCCAACAGGGGGGACTAACTATGGCTACACCTTC
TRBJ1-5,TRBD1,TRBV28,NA,CASSRDRGNQPQHF,TGTGCCAGCAGCCGGGACAGAGGCAATCAGCCCCAGCATTTT
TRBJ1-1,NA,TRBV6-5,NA,CASSYQTQGVDTEAFF,TGTGCCAGCAGTTACCAGACACAGGGAGTAGACACTGAAGCTTTCTTT
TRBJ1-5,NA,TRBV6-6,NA,CASSRGRANQPQHF,TGTGCCAGCTCCCGGGGGAGGGCTAATCAGCCCCAGCATTTT
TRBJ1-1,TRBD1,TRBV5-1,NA,CASSLRQGDTEAFF,TGCGCCAGCAGCTTACGACAGGGGGACACTGAAGCTTTCTTT
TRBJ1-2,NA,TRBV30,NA,CAWRSLAGIGGYTF,TGTGCCTGGAGATCCCTGGCAGGGATAGGAGGCTACACCTTC
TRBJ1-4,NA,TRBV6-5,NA,CASSRGTNEKLFF,TGTGCCAGCAGTAGGGGCACCAATGAAAAACTGTTTTTT
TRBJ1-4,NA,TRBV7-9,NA,CASSLESSAEKLFF,TGTGCCAGCAGCTTAGAGAGTTCCGCGGAAAAACTGTTTTTT
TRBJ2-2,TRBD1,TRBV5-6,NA,CASSPGTGVGGELFF,TGTGCCAGCAGCCCCGGGACAGGGGTTGGCGGGGAGCTGTTTTTT
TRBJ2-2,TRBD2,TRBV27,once,CASSPGLAGVAGELFF,TGTGCCAGCAGTCCCGGACTAGCGGGGGTGGCCGGGGAGCTGTTTTTT
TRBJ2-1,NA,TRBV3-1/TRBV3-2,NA,CASSQRTSTNEQFF,TGTGCCAGCAGCCAGAGAACGAGCACCAATGAGCAGTTCTTC